Following are 8 T cell receptor beta chains from one sample sequenced in a study of cytomegalovirus exposure and HLA in healthy donors. Amplification used 60 Vbeta primers and 13 Jbeta primers. Repertoires were generated with immunoSEQ multiplex PCR, while TCRdb's copy carries only in-frame clones and drops some. The sample lists 90,000 to 140,000 clones; about three quarters were seen once. Sample: PBMCs. The receptor source for this set is a male donor in good health and CMV-seronegative.

The sample holds a few counts of this clone. Other DNA sequences in this specimen translate into the identical CDR3. The chain couples TRBV5-4 to TRBJ2-1, with TRBD2 identical over 9 bases. CDR1 and CDR2 from the germline V gene are SGHNT and YYREEE (reference sequence). This CDR3 region has 14 residues. Unmatched junction bases numbered 6, after V lost 4 bases and J lost 7 bases. CDR3 in amino acids: CASSQGLAINEQFF. CDR3 DNA: TGTGCCAGCAGCCAGGGACTAGCTATTAATGAGCAGTTCTTC.

J is TRBJ1-1 and V is TRBV5-1; D is unresolved. CDR1 is SGHRS and CDR2 is YFSETQ in the germline V gene. V shed 3 bases and J shed 6 bases, with 15 bases lying between them. The CDR3 length is 14 residues. The CDR3 region is CASSSNPGEAEAFF. CDR3 DNA: TGCGCCAGCAGCTCTAACCCCGGGGAGGCTGAAGCTTTCTTT.

In this sample, this clone turned up a few times. The chain is built from TRBV4-2 and TRBJ2-2; TRBD2 matches 9 bases. Germline CDR1 is LGHNA and CDR2 is YNFKEQ. The trim removed 4 bases at V and 5 bases at J, leaving 5 bases unmatched. This CDR3 contains 15 residues. CDR3 amino acids: CASSLSGSETGELFF. The DNA of the CDR3 is TGTGCCAGCAGCCTTAGCGGGAGCGAGACCGGGGAGCTGTTTTTT.

V and J are TRBV7-9 and TRBJ2-5, with TRBD2 as a possible D gene (6 bases). The germline gives CDR1 SEHNR, CDR2 FQNEAQ (reference sequence). The CDR3 loop spans 16 amino acids. The V end was cut by 3 bases, the J end by 5 bases, with 19 bases between. CDR3 in amino acids: CASSFSRNSAGETQYF. The CDR3 coding sequence is TGTGCCAGCAGCTTTAGCAGGAATTCGGCGGGGGAGACCCAGTACTTC.

The rearrangement links TRBV9 to TRBJ2-7, with unresolved D. Trimming shortened V by 0 bases and J by 2 bases, and 6 bases separated the two germline ends. Germline CDR1 SGDLS, CDR2 YYNGEE. The CDR3 is 13 amino acids. CDR3 region: CASSVAPAYEQYF. The CDR3 bases are TGTGCCAGCAGCGTAGCTCCAGCCTACGAGCAGTACTTC.

The V gene is TRBV2, the J gene TRBJ1-5, with D perhaps TRBD1 (6 bases). Germline-derived CDR1 and CDR2 are SNHLY and FYNNEI. CDR3 length: 15 residues. V was trimmed by 2 bases and J by 7 bases, leaving 15 bases between them. CDR3 sequence (DNA): TGTGCCAGCAGTGAAAGACAGGTCAGGGAGCAGCCCCAGCATTTT. Translating gives CASSERQVREQPQHF.

The chain recombines TRBV7-2 with TRBJ2-4; weak D call: TRBD2 (5 bases). The V and J ends lost 2 bases and 0 bases respectively, with 11 bases between them. CDR1 is SGHTA, CDR2 FQGNSA, per germline. CDR3 length: 16 residues. The CDR3, as DNA: TGTGCCAGCAGCTTAATAGGCGGGCTAGCCAAAAACATTCAGTACTTC. Translating gives CASSLIGGLAKNIQYF. Complete variable domain (other parts from reference TRBV7-2 and TRBJ2-4): GAGVSQSPSNKVTEKGKDVELRCDPISGHTALYWYRQSLGQGLEFLIYFQGNSAPDKSGLPSDRFSAERTGGSVSTLTIQRTQQEDSAVYLCASSLIGGLAKNIQYFGAGTRLSVL.

The chain carries TRBV7-8 and TRBJ1-5, with TRBD1 identical over 10 bases. V lost 5 bases and J lost 4; bases outside the gene matches: 5. CDR1 SGHVS and CDR2 FQNEAQ come from the germline V gene. The CDR3 runs 15 residues. The CDR3, as DNA: TGTGCCAGCAGCCTCGACAGGGGGCTTAATCAGCCCCAGCATTTT. It yields the protein CASSLDRGLNQPQHF.